Presented here are 8 T cell receptor beta chains from one specimen sequenced in a study of blood T cell repertoires in COVID-19. Sequencing was performed with immunoSEQ multiplex PCR; in TCRdb, only in-frame clones are kept and a portion is missing. The sample lists roughly 500,000 clones; roughly 85% were seen once. The sequencing sample was made of peripheral blood. These receptors were obtained from a human donor in a cohort sampled during active COVID-19.

The chain combines TRBV27 with TRBJ2-7, with 8 bases lining up with TRBD1. V dropped 5 bases and J dropped 6; count of bases not matched to a gene: 12. CDR1 MNHEY and CDR2 SMNVEV come from the germline V gene (reference sequence). The CDR3 covers 15 residues. The CDR3 DNA sequence: TGTGCCAGCAGTCTAACCGACAGGGGAGATACCGAGCAGTACTTC. Amino acid sequence: CASSLTDRGDTEQYF.

V usage is TRBV18 and J usage is TRBJ2-5; 8 bases line up with TRBD2. V shed 3 bases, J shed 5 bases, and the junction held 5 bases outside the gene matches. This CDR3 comprises 14 residues. CDR1 is KGHSH and CDR2 is LQKENI in the germline V gene. CDR3 DNA: TGTGCCAGCTCACCCCAGCGGGAGTGGGAGACCCAGTACTTC. Residues: CASSPQREWETQYF.

The chain carries TRBV7-8 and TRBJ1-5, with D tentatively TRBD1 (6 bases). Per germline, CDR1 SGHVS and CDR2 FQNEAQ. CDR3 size: 15 residues. The V end lost 1 base, the J end lost 4 bases, and 11 bases lay between the germline ends. The CDR3 region is CASSLDRVQNQPQHF. The CDR3 DNA follows: TGTGCCAGCAGCTTAGACAGGGTGCAAAATCAGCCCCAGCATTTT.

This clone occurred once. The V gene is TRBV10-3, the J gene TRBJ2-7; 7 nucleotides agree with TRBD1. With V trimmed by 3 bases and J by 6 bases, 8 bases remained unmatched. The CDR3 runs 14 residues. The germline CDR1 and CDR2 sequences are ENHRY and SYGVKD. CDR3 nucleotide sequence: TGTGCCATCAGTGACGGGACAGCGGTCCGCGAGCAGTACTTC. This gives the protein CAISDGTAVREQYF.

CDR3 loop: CATSDTQPSYNEQFF. The CDR3 bases are TGTGCCACCAGTGACACACAACCCTCCTACAATGAGCAGTTCTTC. The chain employs TRBV24-1 and TRBJ2-1, with D unresolved. Germline lookup yields CDR1 KGHDR and CDR2 SFDVKD. The CDR3 is 15 amino acids. V was pared by 4 bases and J by 0 bases, with 9 bases between.

This chain joins TRBV19 and TRBJ2-1; TRBD1 is a possible D gene (5 bases). Trimming cost V 5 bases and J 10 bases, with 18 bases left between them. CDR3 length: 14 residues. Germline CDR1 LNHDA, CDR2 SQIVND (reference sequence). CDR3 coding DNA: TGTGCCAGTAGTCTAAGAAGGGGCGGCTGGGAGCAGTTCTTC. It codes for CASSLRRGGWEQFF.

The chain uses TRBV11-2 and TRBJ2-3, with 8 bases that match TRBD2. Germline CDR1 is SGHAT and CDR2 is FQNNGV. The V and J ends lost 3 bases and 5 bases, in that order; junction bases with no gene match: 4. The length of the CDR3 is 14 residues. The chain's CDR3 is CASSLGRGGDTQYF. CDR3 sequence (DNA): TGTGCCAGCAGCTTGGGTCGGGGGGGAGATACGCAGTATTTT.

The chain is built from TRBV18 and TRBJ1-3; D might be TRBD1 (6 bases). Germline V gene data show CDR1 as KGHSH and CDR2 as LQKENI. The V and J ends lost 4 bases and 0 bases respectively, with 16 bases between them. The CDR3 is made up of 17 amino acids. CDR3 in amino acids: CASSLGADALSGNTIYF. Written as DNA, the CDR3 is TGTGCCAGCTCACTGGGGGCAGACGCCCTCTCTGGAAACACCATATATTTT.